The clone carrying this T cell receptor (beta chain) turned up a few times. Antigen specificity is unknown. This record comes from a study of blood T cells in healthy people across ages. Overall study findings and caveats: Researchers said unsorted PBMCs prevented a conclusive naive versus antigen-experienced comparison.

The donors, all healthy, were Caucasians living in Russia, aged roughly 6 to 90. Per individual sample, total RNA of at least 5.5 micrograms was extracted. Through a sample-barcoded 5' primer and a J-beta primer mix, a second PCR was run for roughly 6 to 12 cycles. TCRdb re-called the 5' RACE reads through MiXCR, storing one row per CDR3 protein. The data hold 1.5 million to 2 million distinct CDR3 sequences, with roughly two fifths observed a single time. This receptor was taken from a human donor in good health. The sample taken for sequencing was blood.

As DNA, the CDR3 is TGCAGTGCTAGAGTCCCAGGTGGCGAAAAACTGTTTTTT. It codes for CSARVPGGEKLFF. The chain joins TRBV20-1 to TRBJ1-4; D unclear. This CDR3 region has 13 residues. CDR1 is DFQATT and CDR2 is SNEGSKA in the germline V gene (reference sequence). V lost 1 base to trimming and J lost 8 bases, with 11 bases between them.